A selection of T cell receptor beta chains follows, all from one sample in a study of OX40 agonist ivuxolimab in advanced cancers. Using immunoSEQ multiplex PCR, the repertoire was profiled, and TCRdb retains in-frame clones only, with some absent. The sample records about 46,000 clones, approximately 85% being singletons. Sequences were derived from CD4+ or CD8+ T cells sorted from blood, sampled in a trial of the OX40 agonist ivuxolimab. The receptors originated from an adult with an advanced solid tumor such as melanoma, head and neck, liver or kidney cancer. The CDR3 runs from the conserved cysteine through the conserved F or W. D genes are given only for firm matches. Clone size is not always given. Where it is, it says once, few, many or a class for expanded clones.

len,d_gene,v_gene,abundance,j_gene,CDR3aa,CDR3nt
14,NA,TRBV27,NA,TRBJ2-7,CASSDDRTPYEQYF,TGTGCCAGCAGTGATGACAGGACCCCCTACGAGCAGTACTTC
15,NA,TRBV7-2,few,TRBJ1-6,CASSPGSGGYSPLHF,TGTGCCAGCAGCCCCGGCTCGGGGGGGTATTCACCCCTCCACTTT
15,TRBD1,TRBV5-1,NA,TRBJ2-1,CASSLGQVAYNEQFF,TGCGCCAGCAGCCTCGGACAGGTGGCTTACAATGAGCAGTTCTTC
15,TRBD2,TRBV7-6,NA,TRBJ2-7,CASSPTSGGTYEQYF,TGTGCCAGCAGCCCCACTAGCGGGGGAACCTACGAGCAGTACTTC
15,NA,TRBV9,NA,TRBJ2-2,CASSVGGRNTGELFF,TGTGCCAGCAGCGTAGGAGGGAGGAACACCGGGGAGCTGTTTTTT
15,NA,TRBV9,NA,TRBJ1-2,CASSVARQGPYGYTF,TGTGCCAGCAGCGTAGCTCGGCAGGGACCCTATGGCTACACCTTC
14,TRBD2,TRBV6-5,NA,TRBJ2-7,CASKKREGSIEQYF,TGTGCCAGCAAAAAAAGGGAGGGATCGATCGAGCAGTACTTC
15,TRBD1,TRBV18,few,TRBJ1-2,CASSPRTGWDYGYTF,TGTGCCAGCTCACCGCGGACAGGGTGGGACTATGGCTACACCTTC
14,TRBD1,TRBV7-9,NA,TRBJ1-1,CASSLAGGYTEAFF,TGTGCCAGCAGCTTAGCAGGGGGCTACACTGAAGCTTTCTTT
15,TRBD2,TRBV6-1,NA,TRBJ2-7,CASSELSGSQYEQYF,TGTGCCAGCAGTGAACTAAGCGGGAGTCAGTACGAGCAGTACTTC
18,NA,TRBV5-1,NA,TRBJ1-3,CASSLDFRPSASGNTIYF,TGCGCCAGCAGCTTGGATTTCAGGCCCAGCGCCTCTGGAAACACCATATATTTT
17,NA,TRBV21-1,NA,TRBJ1-5,CASSKGGTGASNQPQHF,TGTGCCAGCAGCAAAGGCGGGACAGGGGCGAGCAATCAGCCCCAGCATTTT
15,NA,TRBV6-5,NA,TRBJ1-1,CASSYSRPGDPEAFF,TGTGCCAGCAGTTACTCGCGCCCAGGGGATCCTGAAGCTTTCTTT
16,NA,TRBV5-6,NA,TRBJ1-5,CASSPGMAGRSQPQHF,TGTGCCAGCAGCCCCGGCATGGCAGGGCGATCTCAGCCCCAGCATTTT
15,NA,TRBV28,NA,TRBJ1-3,CASSPAQGSGNTIYF,TGTGCCAGCAGCCCGGCCCAGGGCTCTGGAAACACCATATATTTT
13,NA,TRBV6-1,NA,TRBJ2-7,CASSLGQDYEQYF,TGTGCCAGCAGTCTAGGACAAGATTACGAGCAGTACTTC
15,NA,TRBV7-2,NA,TRBJ1-5,CASSLWGNGNQPQHF,TGTGCCAGCAGCTTATGGGGCAATGGCAATCAGCCCCAGCATTTT
16,NA,TRBV19,NA,TRBJ2-7,CASSIRGPSGSYEQYF,TGTGCCAGTAGTATAAGGGGCCCCTCCGGTTCCTACGAGCAGTACTTC
18,TRBD1,TRBV4-1,once,TRBJ1-5,CASSHARDRGNSNQPQHF,TGCGCCAGCAGCCATGCCCGTGACAGGGGAAATAGCAATCAGCCCCAGCATTTT
13,NA,TRBV19,few,TRBJ2-7,CASSMGPGNEQYF,TGTGCCAGTAGTATGGGTCCCGGGAACGAGCAGTACTTC
15,NA,TRBV5-1,NA,TRBJ2-3,CASSLVAEHTDTQYF,TGCGCCAGCAGCTTGGTGGCGGAACACACAGATACGCAGTATTTT
13,NA,TRBV7-9,NA,TRBJ2-5,CASSLMGKETQYF,TGTGCCAGCAGCTTAATGGGGAAAGAGACCCAGTACTTC
15,NA,TRBV2,once,TRBJ1-4,CASSEWGPANEKLFF,TGTGCCAGCAGCGAATGGGGGCCGGCTAATGAAAAACTGTTTTTT
15,NA,TRBV6-4,few,TRBJ2-1,CASSPDAGSYNEQFF,TGTGCCAGCTCCCCGGACGCGGGTTCCTACAATGAGCAGTTCTTC
10,NA,TRBV29-1,NA,TRBJ2-1,CSVDYNEQFF,TGCAGCGTTGATTACAATGAGCAGTTCTTC
15,TRBD1,TRBV27,NA,TRBJ1-3,CASRTGVFSGNTIYF,TGTGCCAGCAGGACAGGGGTCTTCTCTGGAAACACCATATATTTT
15,NA,TRBV21-1,NA,TRBJ2-7,CASGSGRAVSYEQYF,TGTGCCAGCGGTAGCGGGAGGGCCGTCTCCTACGAGCAGTACTTC
13,NA,TRBV6-5,NA,TRBJ2-7,CASSLDRAYEQYF,TGTGCCAGCAGTCTCGACCGTGCCTACGAGCAGTACTTC
15,NA,TRBV10-3,NA,TRBJ2-7,CAISERAEPNYEQYF,TGTGCCATCAGTGAGAGGGCAGAACCCAACTACGAGCAGTACTTC
12,NA,TRBV11-2,NA,TRBJ2-1,CASTKGGNEQFF,TGTGCCAGCACTAAGGGTGGCAATGAGCAGTTCTTC
13,NA,TRBV7-6,NA,TRBJ2-1,CASSLDLVGEQFF,TGTGCCAGCAGCTTAGACCTCGTCGGGGAGCAGTTCTTC
15,NA,TRBV5-1,NA,TRBJ2-3,CASSLSGGGTDTQYF,TGCGCCAGCAGCTTATCCGGGGGTGGCACAGATACGCAGTATTTT
8,NA,TRBV2,NA,TRBJ2-7,CASSEGSF,TGTGCCAGCAGTGAAGGAAGCTTC
15,NA,TRBV7-2,NA,TRBJ1-4,CASSLAGGPYEKLFF,TGTGCCAGCAGCTTAGCTGGGGGGCCTTATGAAAAACTGTTTTTT
11,NA,TRBV28,NA,TRBJ1-2,CATWGGYGYTF,TGTGCCACCTGGGGAGGGTATGGCTACACCTTC
13,NA,TRBV9,NA,TRBJ2-7,CASSALEMSRQYF,TGTGCCAGCAGCGCCCTCGAGATGTCGCGGCAGTACTTC
14,NA,TRBV6-5,NA,TRBJ1-3,CASSRRDKENTIYF,TGTGCCAGCAGTCGCCGGGACAAGGAAAACACCATATATTTT
14,NA,TRBV6-1,few,TRBJ2-7,CASSGTPFSGEQYF,TGTGCCAGCTCCGGGACACCATTTTCGGGGGAGCAGTACTTC
17,TRBD2,TRBV10-3,NA,TRBJ2-1,CAISESVVREGLNEQFF,TGTGCCATCAGTGAGTCAGTGGTACGGGAGGGCCTCAATGAGCAGTTCTTC
14,NA,TRBV2,NA,TRBJ1-5,CASSGNGGLQPQHF,TGTGCCAGCAGTGGCAACGGGGGGCTTCAGCCCCAGCATTTT